These 6 T cell receptor beta chains were all obtained from the same sample, sequenced in a study of graft-versus-host responses after intestinal transplantation. Using immunoSEQ multiplex PCR, the repertoire was profiled, and TCRdb retains in-frame clones only, with some absent. Among tens of thousands of clones, about 90% were seen once, and the ten largest hold 0.55% to 0.75%. The material was PBMCs, obtained 98 days after intestinal transplantation. The receptors were gathered from a human patient who received an intestinal transplant, so some T cells may come from the graft donor.

The chain combines TRBV30 with TRBJ1-5; D remains unclear. V lost 5 bases and J lost 2, with 10 bases in between. The germline gives CDR1 GTSNPN, CDR2 SVGIG (reference sequence). CDR3 length: 13 residues. The chain's CDR3 is CAWFNFRNQPQHF. The DNA of the CDR3 is TGTGCCTGGTTCAATTTTCGCAATCAGCCCCAGCATTTT.

The V call is TRBV13, the J call TRBJ2-5; 10 positions agree with TRBD2. The CDR3 is made up of 15 amino acids. The J segment lost 5 bases and the V segment lost 1 base, leaving 4 bases of the junction unmatched. Germline CDR1 reads PRHDT; CDR2 reads FYEKMQ (reference sequence). As DNA, the CDR3 is TGTGCCAGCAGCTTAGAACTAGCGGGGAGGGAGACCCAGTACTTC. Its translation: CASSLELAGRETQYF.

The V gene is TRBV4-2, the J gene TRBJ2-2; D gene uncertain. Germline V lookup: CDR1 LGHNA, CDR2 YNFKEQ. The CDR3 is made up of 17 amino acids. V dropped 1 base and J dropped 0 bases, with 12 bases sitting between them. The CDR3 loop reads CASSQVSSGTNTGELFF. CDR3 DNA sequence: TGTGCCAGCAGCCAAGTTTCGTCAGGAACGAACACCGGGGAGCTGTTTTTT.

The chain is built from TRBV21-1 and TRBJ1-5. TRBV21-1 is listed as a pseudogene. This CDR3 has 16 residues. Here the CDR3 reads CAGDSRGSYSNQPQHF. In DNA, the CDR3 is TGTGCCGGAGACAGCCGGGGCTCCTATAGCAATCAGCCCCAGCATTTT.

The J gene is TRBJ2-1, the V gene TRBV28; maybe TRBD1 (5 bases). The V gene's germline CDR1 is MDHEN and CDR2 SYDVKM. The CDR3 is made up of 14 amino acids. Deletions cut 7 bases from V and 0 bases from J, with 10 bases between. The CDR3 DNA reads TGTGCCAGCATCCAGGGCAGCTCCTACAATGAGCAGTTCTTC. Translating gives CASIQGSSYNEQFF. The complete variable domain, with remaining parts taken from reference TRBV28 and TRBJ2-1, reads DVKVTQSSRYLVKRTGEKVFLECVQDMDHENMFWYRQDPGLGLRLIYFSYDVKMKEKGDIPEGYSVSREKKERFSLILESASTNQTSMYLCASIQGSSYNEQFFGPGTRLTVL.

The rearrangement joins TRBV5-3 to TRBJ2-3; perhaps TRBD2 as D (5 bases). TRBV5-3 qualifies as an ORF whose function is uncertain. There are 15 residues in the CDR3. Trimming stripped 1 base from V and 7 bases from J, with 16 bases between. Here the CDR3 DNA reads TGTGCCAGAAGCTTGCGCCTGCCAGCGGCCTATACGCAGTATTTT. Protein sequence: CARSLRLPAAYTQYF.